This is a list of T cell receptor beta chains from one sample in a study of vaccination effects on CD4 cells after COVID-19. Some clones are missing from TCRdb's copy, which holds only in-frame ones; the method was immunoSEQ multiplex PCR. This table holds fewer than 50,000 clones, 70% to 85% found once. Their antigen targets remain unknown. Sequences were derived from CD4+ T cells from PBMCs cultured with HCoV-NL63 spike peptides, sampled after COVID-19 vaccination. All receptors derive from a human donor who received a COVID-19 vaccine. Some clones in this sample may be carry-over from other donors' samples. Both conserved end residues are part of each CDR3. A D gene is named only where the DNA matches it firmly. Not all rows give a size; the values are once, few, many and, for expanded clones, a class.

.,TRBD1,TRBJ2-1,TRBV12-5,CASGLKLTGSSYNEQFF,TGTGCTAGTGGTTTGAAACTGACAGGGAGCTCCTACAATGAGCAGTTCTTC
once,.,TRBJ1-1,TRBV6-2/TRBV6-3,CASSYRGGEAFF,TGTGCCAGCAGTTACCGCGGGGGGGAAGCTTTCTTT
.,TRBD1,TRBJ2-3,TRBV6-5,CASSYRRGSSTDTQYF,TGTGCCAGCAGTTACCGCAGGGGGTCTAGCACAGATACGCAGTATTTT
.,.,TRBJ2-1,TRBV5-1,CASSPSGDLFSYNEQFF,TGCGCCAGCAGCCCGTCGGGGGACCTATTCTCCTACAATGAGCAGTTCTTC
.,.,TRBJ2-3,TRBV2,CASSGRGLADTQYF,TGTGCCAGCAGTGGTAGAGGGCTGGCAGATACGCAGTATTTT
few,.,TRBJ1-2,TRBV9,CASSVEEVGRGFDYTF,TGTGCCAGCAGCGTAGAGGAGGTGGGCAGGGGCTTCGACTACACCTTC
.,.,TRBJ1-2,TRBV24-1,CATSGRDDGYGYTF,TGTGCCACCAGTGGAAGGGACGACGGCTATGGCTACACCTTC
few,.,TRBJ2-2,TRBV3-1/TRBV3-2,CASSQGGRELFF,TGTGCCAGCAGCCAGGGCGGGAGGGAGCTGTTTTTT
.,.,TRBJ1-1,TRBV19,CASSMGGLSTEAFF,TGTGCCAGTAGTATGGGGGGGCTCAGCACTGAAGCTTTCTTT
.,.,TRBJ2-5,TRBV6-5,CASKFQGGETQYF,TGTGCCAGCAAGTTCCAGGGAGGAGAGACCCAGTACTTC
.,.,TRBJ2-5,TRBV5-4,CASSLGGRTETQYF,TGTGCCAGCAGCTTGGGCGGGCGTACGGAGACCCAGTACTTC
.,TRBD1,TRBJ2-5,TRBV5-1,CASSLSLPTGRRETQYF,TGCGCCAGCAGCTTGTCCCTACCGACAGGGCGCCGGGAGACCCAGTACTTC
.,.,TRBJ1-2,TRBV6-4,CASRKETGPNYGYTF,TGTGCCAGCCGAAAAGAAACGGGGCCCAACTATGGCTACACCTTC
few,TRBD1,TRBJ1-5,TRBV6-5,CASRTGNQPQHF,TGTGCCAGCAGGACAGGGAATCAGCCCCAGCATTTT
once,TRBD2,TRBJ2-3,TRBV5-1,CASSLLAGGPTDTQYF,TGCGCCAGCAGCTTGCTAGCGGGGGGACCCACAGATACGCAGTATTTT
.,.,TRBJ1-3,TRBV10-2,CASSETGAGNTIYF,TGCGCCAGCAGTGAGACCGGGGCTGGAAACACCATATATTTT
.,TRBD1,TRBJ1-1,TRBV6-5,CASSYVYRGTEAFF,TGTGCCAGCAGTTACGTGTACAGGGGAACTGAAGCTTTCTTT
.,.,TRBJ2-1,TRBV7-2,CASSQSNMGEQFF,TGTGCCAGCAGCCAGAGCAACATGGGGGAGCAGTTCTTC
.,TRBD1,TRBJ1-5,TRBV19,CASSMTGGNSNQPQHF,TGTGCCAGTAGTATGACAGGGGGAAATAGCAATCAGCCCCAGCATTTT
.,.,TRBJ1-3,TRBV19,CASSARDFESGNTIYF,TGTGCCAGTAGTGCCCGGGATTTCGAGTCTGGAAACACCATATATTTT
few,.,TRBJ2-2,TRBV7-3,CASSLTPGTGELFF,TGTGCCAGCAGCTTAACCCCGGGGACCGGGGAGCTGTTTTTT
.,.,TRBJ1-6,TRBV30,CAWTVQLDTPLHF,TGTGCCTGGACGGTACAGCTAGATACACCCCTCCACTTT
.,.,TRBJ2-1,TRBV18,CASSPLGSSYNEQFF,TGTGCCAGCTCACCGTTGGGAAGCTCCTACAATGAGCAGTTCTTC
.,.,TRBJ2-6,TRBV12-2,CASRLRRGSGANVLTF,TGTGCAAGTCGCTTAAGACGGGGCTCTGGGGCCAACGTCCTGACTTTC
once,TRBD1,TRBJ2-5,TRBV6-5,CASSPRTGGQETQYF,TGTGCCAGCAGTCCCCGGACAGGGGGGCAAGAGACCCAGTACTTC
few,.,TRBJ1-2,TRBV29-1,CSVRTRDGYTF,TGCAGCGTCCGGACAAGAGATGGCTACACCTTC
.,.,TRBJ1-2,TRBV4-3,CASSQSGGGQGRGYTF,TGCGCCAGCAGCCAAAGTGGTGGGGGGCAGGGCCGGGGCTACACCTTC
.,.,TRBJ2-3,TRBV20-1,CSASRGGGATDTQYF,TGCAGTGCTAGTCGGGGCGGGGGCGCCACAGATACGCAGTATTTT
.,TRBD1,TRBJ1-5,TRBV6-2/TRBV6-3,CASSYGTDGQPQHF,TGTGCCAGCAGTTACGGGACAGATGGTCAGCCCCAGCATTTT
.,TRBD1,TRBJ1-5,TRBV6-5,CASSRDRADQPQHF,TGTGCCAGCAGCAGGGACAGGGCGGATCAGCCCCAGCATTTT
.,TRBD1,TRBJ2-1,TRBV5-1,CASSRGGQGLNEQFF,TGCGCCAGCAGCCGAGGGGGACAGGGCCTTAATGAGCAGTTCTTC
few,.,TRBJ1-2,TRBV7-8,CASSFGTHSIIYGYTF,TGTGCCAGCAGCTTTGGGACACATTCTATAATATATGGCTACACCTTC
.,TRBD1,TRBJ1-1,TRBV19,CASNSGQGGSRTEAFF,TGTGCCAGTAACTCAGGACAGGGTGGGTCACGGACTGAAGCTTTCTTT
.,.,TRBJ2-5,TRBV6-2/TRBV6-3,CASSKGGAVTQYF,TGTGCCAGCAGTAAGGGCGGGGCAGTGACCCAGTACTTC
few,.,TRBJ1-5,TRBV4-1,CASSQDPGASNQPQHF,TGCGCCAGCAGCCAAGATCCCGGGGCCAGCAATCAGCCCCAGCATTTT
.,.,TRBJ1-6,TRBV21-1,CANFRAWTGRSYNSPLHF,TGTGCCAACTTTAGGGCCTGGACAGGACGCTCCTATAATTCACCCCTCCACTTT
.,TRBD1,TRBJ2-3,TRBV7-9,CASSLGTGDTQYF,TGTGCCAGCAGCTTAGGGACAGGGGATACGCAGTATTTT
.,.,TRBJ1-3,TRBV3-1/TRBV3-2,CASSPYALQGRAGNTIYF,TGTGCCAGCAGCCCCTATGCTTTGCAGGGGAGGGCTGGAAACACCATATATTTT
.,.,TRBJ1-1,TRBV27,CASSPLRDQTYSFF,TGTGCCAGCAGTCCCCTGAGAGACCAAACATACTCTTTCTTT
.,TRBD1,TRBJ2-3,TRBV5-4,CASSKGQGSGTDTQYF,TGTGCCAGCAGCAAAGGACAGGGGTCGGGTACAGATACGCAGTATTTT
.,TRBD1,TRBJ1-6,TRBV6-1,CASKTGVSPLHF,TGTGCCAGCAAGACAGGGGTGTCACCCCTCCACTTT
.,TRBD1,TRBJ1-3,TRBV28,CASSTGGFGNTIYF,TGTGCCAGCAGCACAGGGGGGTTTGGAAACACCATATATTTT
.,.,TRBJ1-5,TRBV28,CASRLEGGRNQPQHF,TGTGCCAGCAGACTCGAAGGGGGGCGCAATCAGCCCCAGCATTTT
.,.,TRBJ1-1,TRBV4-3,CASSQGQGNTEAFF,TGCGCCAGCAGCCAAGGGCAGGGGAACACTGAAGCTTTCTTT
.,.,TRBJ2-5,TRBV12-3/TRBV12-4,CASSIGEETQYF,TGTGCCAGCAGCATAGGGGAAGAGACCCAGTACTTC
.,TRBD1,TRBJ2-5,TRBV5-4,CASSWGTVKETQYF,TGTGCCAGCAGCTGGGGGACAGTAAAAGAGACCCAGTACTTC
.,.,TRBJ1-6,TRBV5-1,CASRTDIWNYNSPLHF,TGCGCCAGCAGAACCGACATTTGGAACTATAATTCACCCCTCCACTTT
.,.,TRBJ1-5,TRBV6-6,CASTSGLYQPQHF,TGTGCCAGCACGTCAGGGCTTTATCAGCCCCAGCATTTT
.,.,TRBJ1-5,TRBV18,CASSPEGGQPQHF,TGTGCCAGCTCACCGGAGGGCGGTCAGCCCCAGCATTTT
.,.,TRBJ2-5,TRBV7-2,CASSLGQVQETQYF,TGTGCCAGCAGCTTGGGGCAGGTCCAAGAGACCCAGTACTTC
.,.,TRBJ1-1,TRBV18,CASSRDRQLNTEAFF,TGTGCCAGCTCACGGGACCGACAACTGAACACTGAAGCTTTCTTT